The clone carrying this TCR beta chain was counted many times. The antigen is unknown. J lost 5 bases, V lost 7 bases, and 10 bases had no gene match. Germline-derived CDR1 and CDR2 are SQVTM and ANQGSEA. The CDR3 totals 13 residues. The record originates from a study of T cells in Graves' hyperthyroidism and ophthalmopathy. Study-wide findings and caveats: In simple terms, a model built on 13 V-J features told ophthalmopathy apart from stable hyperthyroidism.

Blood was drawn at first hyperthyroidism diagnosis, before any ophthalmopathy symptoms. Cells are PBMCs isolated from 10 ml of fresh blood. RNA transcripts yielded amplified TCR beta CDR3 regions. Using the HTBI primer set, a first-round RT-PCR was run on the TCR CDR3. One entry per CDR3 protein, called by TCRdb with MiXCR from the multiplex PCR reads. The top ten clones hold under 7% of a sample with some 600,000 distinct CDR3 sequences, approximately 13% of them seen once. Sequenced input: blood. This clonotype was obtained from a woman between 25 and 40 years old with Graves' hyperthyroidism that later progressed to Graves' ophthalmopathy. This chain joins TRBV29-1 and TRBJ2-5; 7 nucleotides match TRBD1. CDR3 amino acids: CSAATGKVETQYF. CDR3 sequence (DNA): TGCAGCGCCGCGACAGGGAAGGTGGAGACCCAGTACTTC. The variable domain in full, with the rest retrieved from reference TRBV29-1 and TRBJ2-5, is SAVISQKPSRDICQRGTSLTIQCQVDSQVTMMFWYRQQPGQSLTLIATANQGSEATYESGFVIDKFPISRPNLTFSTLTVSNMSPEDSSIYLCSAATGKVETQYFGPGTRLLVL.